These 6 T cell receptor beta chains were all obtained from the same sample, sequenced in a study of shared clonotypes between healthy human individuals. Positive CCR7 selection of CD45RO-negative cells yielded the naive CD8 cells, and terminally differentiated effector memory CD45RA+ cells were excluded. The method was immunoSEQ multiplex PCR; TCRdb's version includes in-frame clones alone and lacks a portion of them. The table shows around 2.1 million clones, with 90% to 95% occurring only once. The specimen sequenced was naive CD8+ T cells from PBMCs. The receptors shown here come from a man younger than 35 in good health. Some clones in this sample may be carry-over from other donors' samples.

This clone showed up just once. J is TRBJ1-2 and V is TRBV4-2; D call uncertain. V lost 2 bases and J 7 bases, leaving 14 bases between the germline ends. This CDR3 contains 14 residues. Germline-derived CDR1 and CDR2 are LGHNA and YNFKEQ. CDR3 in DNA: TGTGCCAGCAGCCAATTGGACGCCCAAAGTGGCTACACCTTC. Its translation is CASSQLDAQSGYTF.

The chain employs TRBV27 and TRBJ2-1; D unresolved. Germline CDR1 is MNHEY and CDR2 is SMNVEV (reference sequence). The CDR3 is 16 residues long. V lost 3 bases and J lost 1, with 13 bases in between. The CDR3 here is CASSFLPAGSYNEQFF. The DNA for the CDR3 is TGTGCCAGCAGTTTCTTGCCAGCCGGTTCCTACAATGAGCAGTTCTTC.

The chain uses TRBV6-1 and TRBJ1-5, with D hard to call. Trimming took 3 bases from V and 0 from J, leaving 3 bases between them. Germline assignment: CDR1 MNHNS and CDR2 SASEGT. CDR3 size: 13 residues. CDR3: CASSEVSNQPQHF. The CDR3 DNA reads as TGTGCCAGCAGTGAGGTTAGCAATCAGCCCCAGCATTTT.

Details on this clone: The junction differs from germline at one of its ends, possibly a read error. This sample includes further DNA sequences coding for the same CDR3. The V and J genes are TRBV28 and TRBJ2-7, with a possible D match to TRBD1 (6 bases). This CDR3 comprises 12 residues. Germline V gene sequence: CDR1 MDHEN, CDR2 SYDVKM. For the CDR3, the DNA is TGTGCAATCAGGGGAATGGGCTACGAACAGTACTTC. Translated: CAIRGMGYEQYF.

In its sample, this clone was seen once. The chain carries TRBV19 and TRBJ2-7, with TRBD2 matching over 10 bases. CDR3 size: 14 residues. The germline V gene has CDR1 LNHDA and CDR2 SQIVND (reference sequence). Losses at the gene ends were 3 bases for V and 7 bases for J; bases not matched to a gene: 6. CDR3 nucleotide sequence: TGTGCCAGTAGTATTCGACTAGCGGGCAAGGAGCAGTACTTC. It is translated as CASSIRLAGKEQYF.

Turning to this clone: Other DNA sequences in this sample translate to the same CDR3. Here the CDR3 reads CASSPGRTYEQYF. In DNA, the CDR3 is TGTGCCAGCAGCCCCGGTAGGACTTACGAGCAGTACTTC. This chain connects TRBV5-4 to TRBJ2-7; D may be TRBD2 (5 bases). Germline assignment: CDR1 SGHNT and CDR2 YYREEE (reference sequence). Trimming removed 4 bases from V and 4 bases from J, with 12 bases in between. The CDR3 extends over 13 amino acids.